This T cell receptor (beta chain) was captured by sequencing in a study of T cells in Graves' hyperthyroidism and ophthalmopathy. General study results and limits: For ophthalmopathy, model prediction preceded onset by a median about 6 months. Peripheral blood also featured most of the thyroid clonotypes expanded above 0.001.

Using RNA transcripts as the source, TCR beta CDR3 regions were amplified. A set of HTBI primers served as the primers for a first-round RT-PCR of the TCR CDR3. TCRdb re-called the multiplex PCR reads through MiXCR, storing one row per CDR3 protein. The sample has about 840,000 distinct CDR3 sequences, roughly 40% seen once. CDR3 length: 13 amino acids. V lost 0 bases, J lost 8 bases, and 8 bases lay in between. Per the germline V gene, CDR1 is SGHRS and CDR2 is YFSETQ. A few counts support this clonotype. What it binds is not known. Hyperthyroidism, newly diagnosed and lasting under 2 months, affected patients aged 18 to 65. Exclusion followed for patients with uncontrolled infection, other autoimmune disease, pregnancy or lactation.

The sample consisted of blood. The rearrangement joins TRBV5-1 to TRBJ1-4, with D perhaps matching TRBD1 (5 bases). This clonotype was obtained from a man younger than 35 with Graves' hyperthyroidism. In DNA, the CDR3 is TGCGCCAGCAGCTTGGGACAGCGAGAAAAACTGTTTTTT. It codes for CASSLGQREKLFF.